This T cell receptor (beta chain) was captured by sequencing in a study of blood T cell repertoires in COVID-19. Study details: Specimens from acute and convalescent COVID-19 originated in the United States, Italy and Spain. In each case, the material was cDNA or gDNA derived from T cells, B-cell-depleted T cells, or PBMCs.

In the study's own analysis: For nucleated cells, counts were estimated from reference gene primer amplification. Libraries were prepared by immunoSEQ multiplex PCR; TCRdb keeps only in-frame clonotypes and omits some of them. V and J calls and clone size are those listed in that table; D and trimming were worked out from the DNA. The sample yields about 230,000 clones, 70% to 90% seen once. The sample was peripheral blood. The source is a woman aged 70 to 79 with active or convalescent COVID-19.

CDR3 DNA: TGTGCCAGCAGCTTAGGCGGGAGTACGTACAATGAGCAGTTCTTC. This encodes CASSLGGSTYNEQFF. This chain uses TRBV7-8 with TRBJ2-1; 7 nucleotides match TRBD2. With 1 base clipped from V and 4 bases from J, the junction kept 4 bases outside the gene matches. Germline lookup yields CDR1 SGHVS and CDR2 FQNEAQ. The CDR3 runs to 15 residues.